A single sample gave rise to the 30 T cell receptor beta chains below, sequenced in a study of blood T cell repertoires in COVID-19. Produced via immunoSEQ multiplex PCR; TCRdb's table is partial and in-frame only. Altogether 180,000 or so clones are present, 86% being singletons, with the ten largest covering about 0.98%. Material for sequencing was peripheral blood. The receptors shown here come from a man younger than 35 with acute or convalescent COVID-19.

The V and J genes are TRBV9 and TRBJ2-5, with TRBD1 as a possible D gene (6 bases). CDR1 SGDLS and CDR2 YYNGEE come from the germline V gene. Between the trimmed V and J ends, which lost 3 bases and 5 bases, there was a span of 17 bases. There are 15 residues in the CDR3. CDR3 sequence (DNA): TGTGCCAGCAGCGCGAATGGGGGACACGGGGAGACCCAGTACTTC. Translation: CASSANGGHGETQYF. The complete variable domain, with remaining parts taken from reference TRBV9 and TRBJ2-5, reads DSGVTQTPKHLITATGQRVTLRCSPRSGDLSVYWYQQSLDQGLQFLIQYYNGEERAKGNILERFSAQQFPDLHSELNLSSLELGDSALYFCASSANGGHGETQYFGPGTRLLVL.

The chain is built from TRBV30 and TRBJ1-6; D gene unclear. Germline V gene data show CDR1 as GTSNPN and CDR2 as SVGIG (reference sequence). The CDR3 is 14 amino acids. The germline V and J ends were trimmed by 4 bases and 9 bases, with 16 bases remaining between them. CDR3 residues: CAWTGPRRASPLHF. The CDR3 nucleotides are TGTGCCTGGACAGGCCCTAGGAGGGCTTCACCCCTCCACTTT.

The chain uses TRBV5-1 and TRBJ2-1, with 11 bases identical to TRBD2. This CDR3 contains 16 residues. The junction had 6 bases not matched to a gene; V was cut back by 1 base and J by 6 bases. In germline, CDR1 is SGHRS, CDR2 YFSETQ. As DNA, the CDR3 is TGCGCCAGCAGCTTGCATGGTAGCGGGGGGGTCAATGAGCAGTTCTTC. Translated: CASSLHGSGGVNEQFF.

This chain connects TRBV9 to TRBJ1-1; D is ambiguous. This CDR3 has 15 residues. Germline assignment: CDR1 SGDLS and CDR2 YYNGEE. Trimming left V 0 bases short and J 0 bases short, with 9 bases between. The chain's CDR3 is CASSVGPSMNTEAFF. CDR3 nucleotides: TGTGCCAGCAGCGTAGGCCCCAGTATGAACACTGAAGCTTTCTTT.

This chain uses TRBV25-1 with TRBJ1-1; D is possibly TRBD1 (5 bases). This CDR3 is 14 amino acids long. Trimming took off 4 bases at V and 0 bases at J, with 9 bases between the two ends. CDR1 and CDR2 from the germline V gene are MGHDK and SYGVNS. DNA for the CDR3: TGTGCCAGCAGTGCACAGGCTATGAACACTGAAGCTTTCTTT. Translating it yields CASSAQAMNTEAFF.

CDR3 sequence reads: CASSLGLRGGKNEQFF. The CDR3 DNA reads as TGTGCCAGCAGCTTAGGGCTGCGGGGGGGAAAAAATGAGCAGTTCTTC. The V gene is TRBV7-2, the J gene TRBJ2-1; 9 bases fit TRBD2. V lost 1 base, J lost 7 bases, and 8 bases stayed unmatched. Germline assignment: CDR1 SGHTA and CDR2 FQGNSA. CDR3 length: 16 amino acids.

This clone has a handful of counts. The CDR3, as DNA: TGTGCCTGGAGTTTACAGGGGGCGTTTAATGAAAAACTGTTTTTT. Amino acid sequence: CAWSLQGAFNEKLFF. The chain uses TRBV30 and TRBJ1-4; 9 bases align to TRBD1. With 2 bases clipped from V and 4 bases from J, the junction kept 5 bases outside the gene matches. The CDR3 contains 15 residues. Looked up from germline, CDR1 is GTSNPN and CDR2 is SVGIG (reference sequence).

The rearrangement joins TRBV5-1 to TRBJ2-3; D might be TRBD1 (6 bases). Trimming left V 3 bases short and J 5 bases short, with 16 bases between. The CDR3 contains 15 residues. In germline, CDR1 is SGHRS, CDR2 YFSETQ. The CDR3 DNA sequence: TGCGCCAGCAGCTCAGCCGGGACAATAGGAGATACGCAGTATTTT. Encoded protein: CASSSAGTIGDTQYF. Drawing the rest from reference TRBV5-1 and TRBJ2-3, the complete variable domain is KAGVTQTPRYLIKTRGQQVTLSCSPISGHRSVSWYQQTPGQGLQFLFEYFSETQRNKGNFPGRFSGRQFSNSRSEMNVSTLELGDSALYLCASSSAGTIGDTQYFGPGTRLTVL.

The chain has TRBV15 and TRBJ2-4; TRBD2 matches at 9 bases. The CDR3 consists of 16 residues. The V gene's germline CDR1 is LNHNV and CDR2 YYDKDF (reference sequence). Germline trimming cut 0 bases from V and 11 bases from J; bases unmatched to any gene: 11. The CDR3 DNA is TGTGCCACCAGCAGAGATCTTGGGGGACTAGCTTCTTTTCAGTACTTC. Translation gives CATSRDLGGLASFQYF.

The rearrangement joins TRBV10-3 to TRBJ2-7; the match to TRBD1 covers 7 bases. The ends lost 10 bases at V and 2 bases at J; junction bases unmatched: 2. The CDR3 runs 11 residues. Germline assignment: CDR1 ENHRY and CDR2 SYGVKD. As DNA, the CDR3 is TGTGCCAGACAGGGCCCCTACGAGCAGTACTTC. Protein product: CARQGPYEQYF.

J is TRBJ2-1 and V is TRBV29-1; possible D gene TRBD2, 5 bases. Germline values: CDR1 SQVTM, CDR2 ANQGSEA. V lost 1 base, J lost 8 bases, and 12 bases lay in between. The CDR3 sequence is 13 residues long. This chain's CDR3 is CSVEGGQSDEQFF. The CDR3 bases are TGCAGCGTTGAAGGCGGGCAGTCCGATGAGCAGTTCTTC.

The chain recombines TRBV30 with TRBJ1-5; D possibly corresponds to TRBD1 (6 bases). The CDR3 runs 16 residues. V lost 0 bases and J lost 6, with 18 bases in between. Germline V CDR1 and CDR2: GTSNPN, SVGIG (reference sequence). The CDR3 sequence: CAWSVLGAKGFQPQHF. The CDR3 nucleotides read TGTGCCTGGAGTGTTTTGGGGGCGAAAGGGTTTCAGCCCCAGCATTTT.

The count of this clone is one. The genes are TRBV12-5 and TRBJ2-2, with 14 bases aligning to TRBD2. The CDR3 contains 19 residues. Unmatched junction bases numbered 8, after V lost 4 bases and J lost 1 base. Germline V gives CDR1 LGHNT, CDR2 FRNRAP. For the CDR3, the DNA is TGTGCTAGTGGTTCCCCCGGGACTAGCGGGGGATGGAACACCGGGGAGCTGTTTTTT. Translating it yields CASGSPGTSGGWNTGELFF.

The chain has TRBV19 and TRBJ2-3, with D maybe TRBD1 (5 bases). The germline CDR1 and CDR2 sequences are LNHDA and SQIVND (reference sequence). The CDR3 has 15 amino acids. The ends were cut back, 3 bases at V and 2 bases at J, with 12 bases in the middle. CDR3 loop: CASSMAEGATDTQYF. CDR3 nucleotides: TGTGCCAGTAGTATGGCGGAAGGGGCCACAGATACGCAGTATTTT.

The chain couples TRBV7-2 to TRBJ1-2; 9 nucleotides agree with TRBD1. Germline trimming cut 6 bases from V and 6 bases from J; bases unmatched to any gene: 14. The CDR3 consists of 16 residues. Germline V CDR1 and CDR2: SGHTA, FQGNSA. The CDR3 protein is CASSSRDRARVDGYTF. In nucleotides, the CDR3 is TGTGCCAGCAGTAGCCGGGACAGGGCACGGGTAGATGGCTACACCTTC.

The chain recombines TRBV2 with TRBJ1-1; 7 nucleotides match TRBD1. This CDR3 has 14 residues. Per germline, CDR1 SNHLY and CDR2 FYNNEI. V dropped 10 bases and J dropped 6; count of bases not matched to a gene: 14. DNA for the CDR3: TGTGCCACTTTATTCGGGGACAGTAAACCTGAAGCTTTCTTT. Its protein is CATLFGDSKPEAFF. The complete variable domain, with remaining parts taken from reference TRBV2 and TRBJ1-1, reads EPEVTQTPSHQVTQMGQEVILRCVPISNHLYFYWYRQILGQKVEFLVSFYNNEISEKSEIFDDQFSVERPDGSNFTLKIRSTKLEDSAMYFCATLFGDSKPEAFFGQGTRLTVV.

The rearrangement links TRBV30 to TRBJ2-7; a possible D gene is TRBD1 (5 bases). Germline CDR1 and CDR2: GTSNPN and SVGIG (reference sequence). The CDR3 totals 14 residues. Trimming took 2 bases from V and 2 from J, leaving 13 bases between them. CDR3 sequence: CAWSMDTAPYEQYF. The CDR3 DNA sequence: TGTGCCTGGAGTATGGACACGGCCCCCTACGAGCAGTACTTC.

V and J are TRBV30 and TRBJ2-7; 10 nucleotides align to TRBD1. This CDR3 is 13 amino acids long. Germline V gene sequence: CDR1 GTSNPN, CDR2 SVGIG (reference sequence). Germline trimming cut 2 bases from V and 5 bases from J; bases unmatched to any gene: 3. The CDR3 here is CAWSSGTGDEQYF. The CDR3 DNA is TGTGCCTGGAGTTCCGGGACAGGGGACGAGCAGTACTTC.

In the case of this clone: Compared with germline, one end of the junction differs, possibly owing to a read error. The CDR3 DNA is TGTGCCAGTAGTGTAGACAGGGTAGGGGCCTACGAGCAGTACTTC. This translates into CASSVDRVGAYEQYF. The V call is TRBV19, the J call TRBJ2-7; 7 bases are shared with TRBD1. CDR1 is LNHDA and CDR2 is SQIVND in the germline V gene (reference sequence). This CDR3 spans 15 amino acids.

The chain is built from TRBV5-8 and TRBJ2-7; D is ambiguous. Germline V gene sequence: CDR1 SGHTS, CDR2 YDEGEE. Trimming took 3 bases from V and 2 from J, leaving 6 bases between them. This CDR3 is 12 amino acids long. This CDR3 is CASSSGAYEQYF. CDR3 nucleotide sequence: TGTGCCAGCAGCTCCGGAGCCTACGAGCAGTACTTC.

The chain carries TRBV7-2 and TRBJ1-2; TRBD1 agrees at 12 bases. With V trimmed by 3 bases and J by 3 bases, 5 bases remained unmatched. From germline, CDR1 is SGHTA and CDR2 FQGNSA. This CDR3 is 16 amino acids long. The CDR3 region is CASSFGGQGADYGYTF. The CDR3 DNA is TGTGCCAGCAGCTTCGGGGGACAGGGGGCTGACTATGGCTACACCTTC. The full variable domain, in which reference TRBV7-2 and TRBJ1-2 provide the parts outside the CDR3, is GAGVSQSPSNKVTEKGKDVELRCDPISGHTALYWYRQSLGQGLEFLIYFQGNSAPDKSGLPSDRFSAERTGGSVSTLTIQRTQQEDSAVYLCASSFGGQGADYGYTFGSGTRLTVV.

The chain employs TRBV9 and TRBJ1-3; 9 bases match TRBD1. CDR1 and CDR2 from the germline V gene are SGDLS and YYNGEE. This CDR3 contains 16 residues. V shed 4 bases and J 4 bases; nucleotides not matched to a gene: 9. CDR3: CASSFGQGLAGNTIYF. As DNA, the CDR3 is TGTGCCAGCAGCTTCGGACAGGGGCTAGCCGGAAACACCATATATTTT.

The chain recombines TRBV27 with TRBJ2-2; the D gene is possibly TRBD1 (7 bases). CDR3 size: 14 residues. The V end lost 9 bases, the J end lost 2 bases, and 13 bases lay between the germline ends. Germline values: CDR1 MNHEY, CDR2 SMNVEV (reference sequence). Here the CDR3 DNA reads TGTGCCAGTTACCAGGGGGGAAACACCGGGGAGCTGTTTTTT. Amino acids: CASYQGGNTGELFF.

The chain uses TRBV9 and TRBJ1-4; D gene unclear. Between the trimmed V and J ends, which lost 1 base and 4 bases, there was a span of 11 bases. Germline V gene data show CDR1 as SGDLS and CDR2 as YYNGEE. The CDR3 is 15 amino acids. CDR3 bases: TGTGCCAGCAGCGTAAGGGAGGGCCATAATGAAAAACTGTTTTTT. It codes for CASSVREGHNEKLFF.

V gene TRBV7-8 combines with J gene TRBJ1-5; TRBD1 is a possible D gene (5 bases). Germline V gene data show CDR1 as SGHVS and CDR2 as FQNEAQ. This CDR3 has 17 amino acids. V was shortened by 5 bases and J by 3 bases, with 20 bases between the two germline ends. The CDR3 protein is CASSPSQGRANNQPQHF. CDR3 DNA: TGTGCCAGCAGCCCTAGTCAGGGCAGGGCGAACAATCAGCCCCAGCATTTT.

The chain employs TRBV28 and TRBJ1-5; D possibly corresponds to TRBD1 (5 bases). The V end lost 4 bases, the J end lost 3 bases, and 10 bases lay between the germline ends. The CDR3 totals 14 residues. CDR1 and CDR2 from the germline V gene are MDHEN and SYDVKM. The CDR3 coding sequence is TGTGCCAGCAGTTGGGGACTCTACAATCAGCCCCAGCATTTT. This codes for CASSWGLYNQPQHF.

V and J are TRBV5-1 and TRBJ2-3; a possible D gene is TRBD1 (6 bases). The germline CDR1 and CDR2 sequences are SGHRS and YFSETQ. V gave up 0 bases and J gave up 2 bases, with 19 bases separating them. CDR3 length equals 18 residues. In DNA form, the CDR3 reads TGCGCCAGCAGCTTGGCCGGGCAGGGGTTCGGGATCACAGATACGCAGTATTTT. Encoded protein: CASSLAGQGFGITDTQYF.

The rearrangement uses TRBV11-2 and TRBJ2-6; perhaps TRBD1 as D (6 bases). V was cut by 5 bases and J by 2 bases, with 10 bases left in between. The CDR3 is made up of 15 amino acids. In germline, CDR1 is SGHAT, CDR2 FQNNGV. The CDR3 loop is CASSRRQAGANVLTF. CDR3 bases: TGTGCCAGCAGCCGCCGACAGGCTGGGGCCAACGTCCTGACTTTC.

This chain uses TRBV11-1 with TRBJ1-2; possibly TRBD1 for D (6 bases). Germline-derived CDR1 and CDR2 are SGHAT and FQDESV (reference sequence). The CDR3 is 15 residues long. Trimming shortened V by 0 bases and J by 10 bases, and 18 bases separated the two germline ends. This CDR3 is CASSLAGRGADDYTF. The CDR3 nucleotides read TGTGCCAGCAGCTTAGCAGGTCGGGGGGCCGATGACTACACCTTC.

Ten or more counts support this clone. This rearrangement joins TRBV7-9 to TRBJ1-3; 7 positions match TRBD1. CDR1 SEHNR and CDR2 FQNEAQ come from the germline V gene (reference sequence). The CDR3 is 17 residues long. V trimming: 0 bases; J trimming: 0 bases; junction bases outside the gene matches: 5. DNA for the CDR3: TGTGCCAGCAGCTTAGCGCTCAGGGGGAGCTCTGGAAACACCATATATTTT. Translating gives CASSLALRGSSGNTIYF.